This T cell receptor beta chain was documented in a study of blood T cell repertoires in COVID-19. Study summary: Samples taken during acute and convalescent COVID-19 were collected in the United States, Italy and Spain. T cells, B-cell-depleted T cells, or PBMCs provided the cDNA or gDNA that served as material.

The CDR3 runs 13 residues. Per germline, CDR1 GTSNPN and CDR2 SVGIG (reference sequence). V dropped 2 bases and J dropped 8 bases, with 15 bases sitting between them. As originally analysed: Scientists estimated how many nucleated cells there were by amplifying reference gene primers. The table came from immunoSEQ multiplex PCR; TCRdb's copy has only in-frame clones and leaves some out. Clone size and V and J calls were adopted from that table, with D and trimming inferred from the DNA. The sample records around 350,000 clones, about 87% being singletons. The TCR sequence derives from a human donor in a cohort sampled during active COVID-19. Material for sequencing was peripheral blood. The V gene is TRBV30, the J gene TRBJ1-2; D remains ambiguous. The CDR3 spells CAWSSQTRKGYTF. The CDR3 bases are TGTGCCTGGAGTTCCCAGACACGGAAAGGCTACACCTTC. Looking up the rest from reference TRBV30 and TRBJ1-2 gives the full variable domain: SQTIHQWPATLVQPVGSPLSLECTVEGTSNPNLYWYRQAAGRGLQLLFYSVGIGQISSEVPQNLSASRPQDRQFILSSKKLLLSDSGFYLCAWSSQTRKGYTFGSGTRLTVV.